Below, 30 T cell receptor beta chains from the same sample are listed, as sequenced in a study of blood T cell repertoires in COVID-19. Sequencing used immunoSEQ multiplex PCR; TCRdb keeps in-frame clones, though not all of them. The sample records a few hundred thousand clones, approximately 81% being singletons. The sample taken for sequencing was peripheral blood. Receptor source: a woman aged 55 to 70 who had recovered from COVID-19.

The chain's CDR3 is CASSHELTLHYGYTF. The CDR3 DNA reads as TGCGCCAGCAGCCATGAGTTAACGCTACACTATGGCTACACCTTC. The rearrangement uses TRBV4-3 and TRBJ1-2; no firm D call. V lost 3 bases and J lost 3, with 14 bases in between. The CDR3 is 15 amino acids. Germline-derived CDR1 and CDR2 are LGHNA and YSLEER.

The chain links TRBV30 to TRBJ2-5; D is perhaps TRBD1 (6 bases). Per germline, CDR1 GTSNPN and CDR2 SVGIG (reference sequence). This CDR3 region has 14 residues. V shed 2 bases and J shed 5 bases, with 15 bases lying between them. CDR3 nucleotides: TGTGCCTGGAGTCGAGGGGGTTGGCAGGAGACCCAGTACTTC. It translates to CAWSRGGWQETQYF.

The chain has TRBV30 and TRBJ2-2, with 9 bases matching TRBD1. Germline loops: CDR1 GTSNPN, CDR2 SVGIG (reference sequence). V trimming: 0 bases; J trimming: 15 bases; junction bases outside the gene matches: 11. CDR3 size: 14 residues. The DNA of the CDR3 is TGTGCCTGGAGTGTAAGGACAGGGGATCCGAGGGTGTTTTTT. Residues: CAWSVRTGDPRVFF. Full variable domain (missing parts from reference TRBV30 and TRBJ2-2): SQTIHQWPATLVQPVGSPLSLECTVEGTSNPNLYWYRQAAGRGLQLLFYSVGIGQISSEVPQNLSASRPQDRQFILSSKKLLLSDSGFYLCAWSVRTGDPRVFFGEGSRLTVL.

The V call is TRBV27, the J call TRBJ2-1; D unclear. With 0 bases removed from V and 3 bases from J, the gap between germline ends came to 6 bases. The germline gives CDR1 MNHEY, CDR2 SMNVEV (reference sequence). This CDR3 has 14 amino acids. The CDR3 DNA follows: TGTGCCAGCAGTTTATCCAGCGACTACAATGAGCAGTTCTTC. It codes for CASSLSSDYNEQFF.

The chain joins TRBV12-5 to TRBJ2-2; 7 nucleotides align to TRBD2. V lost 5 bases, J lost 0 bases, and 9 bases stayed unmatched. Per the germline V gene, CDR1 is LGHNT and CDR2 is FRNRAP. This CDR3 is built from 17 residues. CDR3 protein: CASGLDEREANTGELFF. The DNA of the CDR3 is TGTGCTAGTGGTCTGGACGAGCGGGAAGCGAACACCGGGGAGCTGTTTTTT.

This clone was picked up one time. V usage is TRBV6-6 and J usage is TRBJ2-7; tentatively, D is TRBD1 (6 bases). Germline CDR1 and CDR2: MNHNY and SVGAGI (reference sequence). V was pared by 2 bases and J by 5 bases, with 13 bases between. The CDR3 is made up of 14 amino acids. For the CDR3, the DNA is TGTGCCAGCAGTTACAGAGACAGGTTCCACGAGCAGTACTTC. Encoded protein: CASSYRDRFHEQYF.

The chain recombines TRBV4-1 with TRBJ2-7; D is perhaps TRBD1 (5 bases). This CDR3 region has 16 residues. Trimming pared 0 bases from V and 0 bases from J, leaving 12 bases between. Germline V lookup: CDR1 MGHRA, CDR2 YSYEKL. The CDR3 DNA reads TGCGCCAGCAGCCAAGAACCCCAGGGAAACTCCTACGAGCAGTACTTC. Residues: CASSQEPQGNSYEQYF.

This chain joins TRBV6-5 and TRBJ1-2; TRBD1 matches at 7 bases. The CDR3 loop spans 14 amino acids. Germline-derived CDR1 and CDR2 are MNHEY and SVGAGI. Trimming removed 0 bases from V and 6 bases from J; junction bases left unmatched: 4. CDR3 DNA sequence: TGTGCCAGCAGTTACTCGATAACAGGGGATGGCTACACCTTC. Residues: CASSYSITGDGYTF.

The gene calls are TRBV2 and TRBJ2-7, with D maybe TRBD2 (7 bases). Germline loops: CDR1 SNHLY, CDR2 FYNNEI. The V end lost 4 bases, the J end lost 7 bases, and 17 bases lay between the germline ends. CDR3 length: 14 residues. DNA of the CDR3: TGTGCCAGCAGTGCTGGGGAGGGGGGTAGAGAGCAGTACTTC. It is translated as CASSAGEGGREQYF.

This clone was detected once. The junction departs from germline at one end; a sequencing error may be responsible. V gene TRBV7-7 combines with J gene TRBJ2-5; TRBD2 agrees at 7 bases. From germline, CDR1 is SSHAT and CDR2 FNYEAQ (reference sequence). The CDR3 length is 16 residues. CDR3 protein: CASSLNPAGRGETQYF. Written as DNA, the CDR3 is TGTGCTAGCAGCTTAAATCCAGCGGGAAGAGGGGAGACCCAGTACTTC.

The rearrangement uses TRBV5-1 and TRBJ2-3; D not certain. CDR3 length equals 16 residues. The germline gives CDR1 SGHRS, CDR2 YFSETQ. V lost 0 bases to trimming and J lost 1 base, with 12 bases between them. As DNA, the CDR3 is TGCGCCAGCAGCTTGGGGGCCCTACCGGGCACAGATACGCAGTATTTT. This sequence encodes CASSLGALPGTDTQYF.

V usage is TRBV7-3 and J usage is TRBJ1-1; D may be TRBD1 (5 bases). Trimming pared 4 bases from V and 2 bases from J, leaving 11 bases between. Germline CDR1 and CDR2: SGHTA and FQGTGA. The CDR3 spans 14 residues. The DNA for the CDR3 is TGTGCCAGCAGCTCTGACAGCTCCAACACTGAAGCTTTCTTT. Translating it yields CASSSDSSNTEAFF. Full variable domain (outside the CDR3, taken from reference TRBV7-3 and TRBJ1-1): GAGVSQTPSNKVTEKGKYVELRCDPISGHTALYWYRQSLGQGPEFLIYFQGTGAADDSGLPNDRFFAVRPEGSVSTLKIQRTERGDSAVYLCASSSDSSNTEAFFGQGTRLTVV.

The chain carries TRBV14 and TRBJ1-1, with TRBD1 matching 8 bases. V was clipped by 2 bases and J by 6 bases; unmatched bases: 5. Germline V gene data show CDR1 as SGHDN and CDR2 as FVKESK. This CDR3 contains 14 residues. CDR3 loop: CASSQLSQGAEAFF. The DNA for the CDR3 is TGTGCCAGCAGCCAATTATCACAGGGGGCTGAAGCTTTCTTT.

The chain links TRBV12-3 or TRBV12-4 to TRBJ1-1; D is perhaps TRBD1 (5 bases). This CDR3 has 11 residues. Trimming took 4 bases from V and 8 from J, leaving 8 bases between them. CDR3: CASSSTDEAFF. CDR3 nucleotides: TGTGCCAGCAGTTCGACAGACGAAGCTTTCTTT.

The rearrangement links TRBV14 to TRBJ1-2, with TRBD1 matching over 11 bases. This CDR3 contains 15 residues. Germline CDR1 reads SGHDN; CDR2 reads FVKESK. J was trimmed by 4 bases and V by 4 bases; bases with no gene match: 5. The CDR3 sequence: CASSPGQGAVYGYTF. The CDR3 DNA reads TGTGCCAGCAGCCCCGGACAGGGGGCGGTCTATGGCTACACCTTC.

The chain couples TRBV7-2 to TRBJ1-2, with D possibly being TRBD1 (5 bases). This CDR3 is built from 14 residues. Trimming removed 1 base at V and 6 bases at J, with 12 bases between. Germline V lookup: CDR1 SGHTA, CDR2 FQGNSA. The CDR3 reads CASSLGGTVDGYTF. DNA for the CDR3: TGTGCCAGCAGCTTAGGCGGGACCGTTGATGGCTACACCTTC.

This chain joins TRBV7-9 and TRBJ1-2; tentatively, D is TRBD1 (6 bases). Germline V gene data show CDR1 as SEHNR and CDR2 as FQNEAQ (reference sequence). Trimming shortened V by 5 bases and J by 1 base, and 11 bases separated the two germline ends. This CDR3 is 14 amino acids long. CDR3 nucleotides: TGTGCCAGCAGCCGTCTACAGGGTAACTATGGCTACACCTTC. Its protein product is CASSRLQGNYGYTF.

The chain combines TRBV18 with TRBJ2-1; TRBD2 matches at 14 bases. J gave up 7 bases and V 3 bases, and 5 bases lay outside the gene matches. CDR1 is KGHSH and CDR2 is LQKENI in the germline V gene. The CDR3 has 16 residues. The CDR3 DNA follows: TGTGCCAGCTCACCTGGACTAGCGGGGGGCCAAAATGAGCAGTTCTTC. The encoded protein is CASSPGLAGGQNEQFF. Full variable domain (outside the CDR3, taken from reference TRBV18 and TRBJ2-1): NAGVMQNPRHLVRRRGQEARLRCSPMKGHSHVYWYRQLPEEGLKFMVYLQKENIIDESGMPKERFSAEFPKEGPSILRIQQVVRGDSAAYFCASSPGLAGGQNEQFFGPGTRLTVL.

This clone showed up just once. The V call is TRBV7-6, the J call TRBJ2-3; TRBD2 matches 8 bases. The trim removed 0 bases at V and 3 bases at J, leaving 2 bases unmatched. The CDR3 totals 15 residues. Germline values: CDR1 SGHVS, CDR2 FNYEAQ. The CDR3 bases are TGTGCCAGCAGCTTAGCCCGGGGGGGGACAGATACGCAGTATTTT. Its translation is CASSLARGGTDTQYF.

This CDR3 is CASSSGGGGVRETQYF. CDR3 nucleotides: TGTGCCAGCAGCTCGGGCGGCGGGGGGGTTCGGGAGACCCAGTACTTC. The J gene is TRBJ2-5, the V gene TRBV5-4, with 9 bases that match TRBD2. Trimming removed 3 bases from V and 5 bases from J; junction bases left unmatched: 11. CDR1 and CDR2 (germline): SGHNT, YYREEE (reference sequence). The CDR3 covers 16 residues.

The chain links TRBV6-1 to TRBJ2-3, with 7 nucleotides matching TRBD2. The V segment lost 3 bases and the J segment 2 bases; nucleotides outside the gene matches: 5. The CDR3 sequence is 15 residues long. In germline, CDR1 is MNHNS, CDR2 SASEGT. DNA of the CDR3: TGTGCCAGCAGTGAGAGGACTAGAACCACAGATACGCAGTATTTT. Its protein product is CASSERTRTTDTQYF.

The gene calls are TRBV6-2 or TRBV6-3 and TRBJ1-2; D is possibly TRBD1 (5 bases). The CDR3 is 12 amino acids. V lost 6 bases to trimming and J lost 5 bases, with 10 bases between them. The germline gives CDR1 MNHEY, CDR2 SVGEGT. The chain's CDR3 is CASSAGGYGYTF. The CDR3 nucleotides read TGTGCCAGCAGCGCCGGGGGGTATGGCTACACCTTC.

CDR3 nucleotides: TGTGCCAGCAGCTTAGCGCCGGGACACTCTAATTCACCCCTCCACTTT. Translating it yields CASSLAPGHSNSPLHF. This chain joins TRBV7-9 and TRBJ1-6; TRBD1 is a possible D gene (6 bases). This CDR3 has 16 amino acids. Germline V gene data show CDR1 as SEHNR and CDR2 as FQNEAQ (reference sequence). V lost 0 bases to trimming and J lost 6 bases, with 12 bases between them.

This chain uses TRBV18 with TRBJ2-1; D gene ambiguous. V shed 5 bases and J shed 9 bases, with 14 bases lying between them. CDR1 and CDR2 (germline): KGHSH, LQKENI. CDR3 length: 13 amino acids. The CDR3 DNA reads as TGTGCCAGCTCAGAACCGTGGCCAGGTGAGCAGTTCTTC. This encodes CASSEPWPGEQFF.

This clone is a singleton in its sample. CDR3 in DNA: TGTGCCAGCAGTCCGACAGAGAACACTGAAGCTTTCTTT. Translated: CASSPTENTEAFF. This rearrangement joins TRBV12-3 or TRBV12-4 to TRBJ1-1; tentatively, D is TRBD1 (5 bases). Deletions cut 5 bases from V and 1 base from J, with 8 bases between. This CDR3 has 13 residues.

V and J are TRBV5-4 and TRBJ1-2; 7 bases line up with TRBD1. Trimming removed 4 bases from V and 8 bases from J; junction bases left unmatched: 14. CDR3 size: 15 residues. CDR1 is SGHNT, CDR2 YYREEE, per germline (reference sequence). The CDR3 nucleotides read TGTGCCAGCAGCCCCGACATCCGGGACAGCCGGGGCTACACCTTC. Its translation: CASSPDIRDSRGYTF.

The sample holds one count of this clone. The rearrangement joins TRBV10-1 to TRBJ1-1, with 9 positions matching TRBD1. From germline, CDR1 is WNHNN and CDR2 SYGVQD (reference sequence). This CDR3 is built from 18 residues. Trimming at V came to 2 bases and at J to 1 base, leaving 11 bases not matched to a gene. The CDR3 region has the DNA TGCGCCAGCAGTGAGACAGGGGGCCGGTTATTTCGGAACACTGAAGCTTTCTTT. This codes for CASSETGGRLFRNTEAFF.

The DNA of the CDR3 is TGTGCCAGTATATCACAGGGAGGGTACAATGAGCAGTTCTTC. Its translation is CASISQGGYNEQFF. The chain is built from TRBV19 and TRBJ2-1; D is perhaps TRBD2 (7 bases). The CDR3 covers 14 residues. The germline V gene has CDR1 LNHDA and CDR2 SQIVND (reference sequence). Trimming removed 7 bases at V and 4 bases at J, with 14 bases between.

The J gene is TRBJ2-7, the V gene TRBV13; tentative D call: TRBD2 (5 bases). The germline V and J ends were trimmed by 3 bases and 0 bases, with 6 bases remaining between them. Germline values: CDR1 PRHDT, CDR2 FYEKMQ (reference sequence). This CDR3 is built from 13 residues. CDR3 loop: CASSFEGSYEQYF. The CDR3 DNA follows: TGTGCCAGCAGCTTCGAGGGCTCCTACGAGCAGTACTTC.

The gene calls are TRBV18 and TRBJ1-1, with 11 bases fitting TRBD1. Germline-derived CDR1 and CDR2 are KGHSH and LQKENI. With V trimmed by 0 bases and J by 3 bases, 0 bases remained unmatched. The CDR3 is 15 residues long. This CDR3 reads CASSPPGQGDTEAFF. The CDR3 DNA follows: TGTGCCAGCTCACCACCGGGACAGGGGGACACTGAAGCTTTCTTT.